A single sample gave rise to the 8 T cell receptor beta chains below, sequenced in a study of T cell changes during pregnancy in multiple sclerosis. Sequencing used immunoSEQ multiplex PCR; TCRdb keeps in-frame clones, though not all of them. The repertoire includes roughly 120,000 clones, approximately 94% of them detected once, and around 6% sits in the top ten. Sequencing used peripheral blood, obtained before pregnancy. Receptors were obtained from a female donor with multiple sclerosis, enrolled in a pregnancy study.

This clone was counted once. The chain employs TRBV9 and TRBJ2-3; TRBD1 might be the D (5 bases). The CDR3 covers 16 residues. Deletions cut 0 bases from V and 1 base from J, with 12 bases between. Germline assignment: CDR1 SGDLS and CDR2 YYNGEE. The CDR3 sequence is CASSVDLGLGTDTQYF. For the CDR3, the DNA is TGTGCCAGCAGCGTAGATCTGGGGCTAGGCACAGATACGCAGTATTTT.

V gene TRBV19 combines with J gene TRBJ1-5; 7 positions agree with TRBD1. With V trimmed by 3 bases and J by 5 bases, 10 bases remained unmatched. The V gene's germline CDR1 is LNHDA and CDR2 SQIVND (reference sequence). The CDR3 has 16 residues. The DNA of the CDR3 is TGTGCCAGTAGTATTCCTCGACAGGGAACTTATCAGCCCCAGCATTTT. Its translation is CASSIPRQGTYQPQHF.

V is TRBV5-1 and J is TRBJ2-1; 11 nucleotides agree with TRBD1. J was trimmed by 5 bases and V by 0 bases; bases with no gene match: 4. The CDR3 is made up of 16 amino acids. Germline V gene data show CDR1 as SGHRS and CDR2 as YFSETQ. CDR3 sequence: CASSLDGQGANNEQFF. CDR3 coding DNA: TGCGCCAGCAGCTTGGATGGACAGGGGGCGAACAATGAGCAGTTCTTC.

The chain recombines TRBV6-5 with TRBJ2-3; 7 bases line up with TRBD1. The V gene's germline CDR1 is MNHEY and CDR2 SVGAGI. CDR3 size: 15 residues. After removal of 2 bases from V and 0 bases from J, the junction contained 2 bases not matched to a gene. CDR3 DNA sequence: TGTGCCAGCAGTTACGGGACAGCAAGCACAGATACGCAGTATTTT. Its protein product is CASSYGTASTDTQYF.

The chain links TRBV11-2 to TRBJ1-6; the match to TRBD1 covers 9 bases. Germline CDR1 and CDR2: SGHAT and FQNNGV. This CDR3 is built from 15 residues. V gave up 2 bases and J gave up 7 bases; unmatched junction bases: 3. In DNA, the CDR3 is TGTGCCAGCAGCTTAAGGGGACAGGGCAATTCACCCCTCCACTTT. Its translation: CASSLRGQGNSPLHF.

The chain carries TRBV7-2 and TRBJ1-1; the D is unclear. The CDR3 spans 15 residues. V lost 5 bases to trimming and J lost 1 base, with 14 bases between them. Germline loops: CDR1 SGHTA, CDR2 FQGNSA. The CDR3 protein is CASSPSTLPNTEAFF. The CDR3 region has the DNA TGTGCCAGCAGCCCCTCGACACTCCCGAACACTGAAGCTTTCTTT. Drawing the rest from reference TRBV7-2 and TRBJ1-1, the complete variable domain is GAGVSQSPSNKVTEKGKDVELRCDPISGHTALYWYRQSLGQGLEFLIYFQGNSAPDKSGLPSDRFSAERTGGSVSTLTIQRTQQEDSAVYLCASSPSTLPNTEAFFGQGTRLTVV.

This clone has only a few counts. This chain joins TRBV28 and TRBJ2-5; 7 nucleotides agree with TRBD1. Germline CDR1 is MDHEN and CDR2 is SYDVKM. J was trimmed by 1 base and V by 1 base; bases with no gene match: 6. The CDR3 is 16 residues long. The CDR3 spells CASSLLAGGFQETQYF. The DNA of the CDR3 is TGTGCCAGCAGTTTATTGGCAGGGGGATTCCAAGAGACCCAGTACTTC.

CDR3 nucleotide sequence: TGTGCCAGCTCAGAGACAGCTAGGGACACTGAAGCTTTCTTT. Translated: CASSETARDTEAFF. The chain carries TRBV18 and TRBJ1-1; possible D gene TRBD1, 5 bases. The CDR3 contains 14 residues. Germline V gene sequence: CDR1 KGHSH, CDR2 LQKENI. With 5 bases removed from V and 3 bases from J, the gap between germline ends came to 13 bases.